This note documents a single TCR beta chain sequence. For the second PCR, which ran for roughly 6 to 11 cycles, a sample-barcoded 5' primer and a J-beta primer mix were used. Through a template-switch adaptor with 12 random nucleotides, each cDNA molecule received a tag. CDR3-containing paired-end reads numbering at least 2.5 million came from each sample. TCRdb itself ran the 5' RACE reads through MiXCR, one entry per CDR3 protein. The sample includes around 500,000 distinct CDR3 sequences, about a quarter of them seen just once. Germline V gene sequence: CDR1 DFQATT, CDR2 SNEGSKA (reference sequence). J was trimmed by 5 bases and V by 6 bases; bases with no gene match: 3. This CDR3 has 11 residues. The source of the sample is a study of blood T cells in healthy people across ages. These data were likewise used in another study, on T cells of mothers and their children. That study adds: Nine systemically healthy Caucasian donors: three mothers, six children.

This TCR derives from a boy younger than 10 in good health. The chain joins TRBV20-1 to TRBJ1-2; 7 bases match TRBD1. The sequenced sample was blood. DNA for the CDR3: TGCAGTGCAACCAGGGGGTATGGCTACACCTTC. Its protein product is CSATRGYGYTF.